This paragraph covers one T cell receptor beta chain sequence. The target antigen is unknown. The data belong to a study of memory CD4+ T cells and cytomegalovirus serostatus. Across the whole study: Healthy Belgian adult donors included several CMV-positive and 24 CMV-negative people.

Study outcomes and limitations: Median bootstrapped AUC for CMV status was about 0.96 originally, less than 0.93 US-trained.

CDR1 LGHNA and CDR2 YNFKEQ come from the germline V gene. There are 15 residues in the CDR3. Trimming at V came to 0 bases and at J to 14 bases, leaving 10 bases not matched to a gene. The sort gate was single viable CD3+CD4+CD8-CD45RO+ cells for memory CD4+ T cells. CMV serostatus came from serum IgG against pp150, pp28, p38, p52. TCRdb keeps only in-frame clones here, not all; method: immunoSEQ multiplex PCR. There are 55,000 to 65,000 clones in the sample; roughly 81% occur only once, and 0.85% to 1.2% lies in the top ten. This clonotype was sampled from an adult in good health and CMV-seronegative. J is TRBJ2-4 and V is TRBV4-2; the match to TRBD2 covers 10 bases. Sequencing was done on a sample of memory CD4+ T cells from blood. The CDR3 loop is CASSQDSLAGARKYF. As DNA, the CDR3 is TGTGCCAGCAGCCAAGATTCGCTAGCGGGAGCCCGGAAGTACTTC.